This TCR beta chain was found in a study of spatial heterogeneity in lung cancer. The CDR3 is 18 amino acids. V was pared by 3 bases and J by 5 bases, with 16 bases of the junction left unmatched. Per germline, CDR1 DFQATT and CDR2 SNEGSKA (reference sequence). The time point here: blood at routine non-recurrence follow-up after resection. Whole RNA obtained from tumor, nontumor lung or frozen PBMC underwent sequencing without sorting. Each CDR3 protein gets one entry after TCRdb re-called the 5' RACE reads with MiXCR. The table lists more than 95,000 distinct CDR3 sequences, 10% to 15% of them singletons.

The chain recombines TRBV20-1 with TRBJ1-6; the match to TRBD1 covers 7 bases. This specimen consisted of PBMCs, obtained at follow-up. The sequence was collected from a male donor with early-stage non-small cell lung cancer. Here the CDR3 reads CSARSPGQHNFNNSPLHF. The CDR3 coding sequence is TGCAGTGCTAGGTCCCCGGGACAGCACAATTTCAATAATTCACCCCTCCACTTT.